These 5 T cell receptor beta chains share one sample of origin, sequenced in a study of OX40 agonist ivuxolimab in advanced cancers. Some clones are missing from TCRdb's copy, which holds only in-frame ones; the method was immunoSEQ multiplex PCR. This repertoire shows tens of thousands of clones, approximately 80% found once; its top ten account for approximately 20%. Sample: CD4+ or CD8+ T cells sorted from blood, taken in a trial of the OX40 agonist ivuxolimab. The receptors shown here come from an adult with an advanced solid tumor such as melanoma, head and neck, liver or kidney cancer.

V gene TRBV6-5 combines with J gene TRBJ1-5, with D unresolved. The CDR3 has 13 amino acids. Germline V gene sequence: CDR1 MNHEY, CDR2 SVGAGI. Deletions cut 2 bases from V and 2 bases from J, with 4 bases between. Here the CDR3 reads CASSYGGNQPQHF. The CDR3 bases are TGTGCCAGCAGTTACGGGGGCAATCAGCCCCAGCATTTT.

This clone was counted a few times. The chain is built from TRBV4-1 and TRBJ2-7; 10 bases match TRBD1. The germline gives CDR1 MGHRA, CDR2 YSYEKL. The CDR3 totals 14 residues. J lost 5 bases, V lost 2 bases, and 3 bases had no gene match. The CDR3 DNA is TGCGCCAGCAGCCAAACCGGGACAGGGGACGAGCAGTACTTC. This encodes CASSQTGTGDEQYF.

The count of this clone is one. The chain combines TRBV11-1 with TRBJ1-2; a possible D gene is TRBD1 (6 bases). With 5 bases removed from V and 5 bases from J, the gap between germline ends came to 15 bases. The CDR3 has 14 residues. Per the germline V gene, CDR1 is SGHAT and CDR2 is FQDESV (reference sequence). The CDR3 reads CASSPGAGGYGYTF. As DNA, the CDR3 is TGTGCCAGCAGCCCGGGGGCAGGAGGATATGGCTACACCTTC.

The V and J genes are TRBV27 and TRBJ1-5; 7 bases line up with TRBD1. This CDR3 has 15 amino acids. From germline, CDR1 is MNHEY and CDR2 SMNVEV (reference sequence). Losses at the gene ends were 3 bases for V and 3 bases for J; bases not matched to a gene: 5. CDR3 amino acids: CASSLTTGFNQPQHF. CDR3 coding DNA: TGTGCCAGCAGTTTGACGACAGGGTTCAATCAGCCCCAGCATTTT.

The chain has TRBV7-6 and TRBJ2-1; D possibly corresponds to TRBD2 (6 bases). CDR3 length: 15 residues. CDR1 and CDR2 (germline): SGHVS, FNYEAQ. Between the trimmed V and J ends, which lost 1 base and 3 bases, there was a span of 10 bases. This CDR3 is CASSLEVADYNEQFF. The CDR3 nucleotides read TGTGCCAGCAGCTTAGAGGTAGCGGACTACAATGAGCAGTTCTTC.